The rows below give T cell receptor beta chains drawn from one sample of a study of T cell responses to AZD1222 COVID-19 vaccine. Using immunoSEQ multiplex PCR, the repertoire was profiled, and TCRdb retains in-frame clones only, with some absent. Here the sample spans 150,000 to 200,000 clones, about 91% being singletons. This specimen was peripheral blood, taken 28 days after the second AZD1222 dose. The receptors were gathered from an adult who received the AZD1222 COVID-19 vaccine. The CDR3 runs from the conserved cysteine through the conserved F or W.

j_gene	v_gene	CDR3aa
TRBJ1-6	TRBV2	CASSDPGGRGYNSPLHF
TRBJ1-5	TRBV9	CASSFNRGVNQPQHF
TRBJ1-2	TRBV18	CASSPPWGANYGYTF
TRBJ1-1	TRBV5-4	CASSWGQGPNTEAFF
TRBJ2-5	TRBV15	CATSREGAGETQYF
TRBJ1-1	TRBV10-3	CAISLPGGSTEAFF
TRBJ2-3	TRBV7-9	CASSPRWQGAADTQYF
TRBJ2-2	TRBV11-2	CASSLAGVAGELFF
TRBJ2-2	TRBV6-5	CASSYTPWEPVGELFF
TRBJ1-2	TRBV6-6	CASILGGPINYGYTF
TRBJ1-3	TRBV6-5	CASSDRAGNTIYF
TRBJ1-1	TRBV19	CASSRQGNSNTEAFF
TRBJ2-3	TRBV18	CASSPAGDTQYF
TRBJ1-5	TRBV19	CASSIRLTSSNQPQHF
TRBJ2-7	TRBV6-5	CASSKGQGYEQYF
TRBJ2-7	TRBV10-3	CAIGEALQQYF